The 15 T cell receptor beta chains below come from one sample, sequenced in a study of T cells after yellow fever vaccination. A single record per CDR3 protein comes from TCRdb applying MiXCR to the 5' RACE reads. The top ten hold less than 20% of the sample, which has 250,000 to 400,000 distinct CDR3 sequences, around 4.5% seen once. The sample consisted of PBMCs, taken 15 days after the yellow fever booster vaccination. These receptors all come from a man aged 18-30 years who received the YFV17D yellow fever vaccine.

This clonotype was seen a few times. V is TRBV18 and J is TRBJ2-1, with 7 bases that match TRBD1. The V gene's germline CDR1 is KGHSH and CDR2 LQKENI. V shed 3 bases, J shed 4 bases, and the junction held 6 bases outside the gene matches. There are 15 residues in the CDR3. CDR3 in amino acids: CASSPSGQFYNEQFF. DNA of the CDR3: TGTGCCAGCTCACCCTCGGGACAGTTTTACAATGAGCAGTTCTTC.

This clonotype appeared many times. V and J are TRBV6-5 and TRBJ2-2; 7 bases are shared with TRBD2. Germline-derived CDR1 and CDR2 are MNHEY and SVGAGI. V was clipped by 4 bases and J by 3 bases; unmatched bases: 5. The CDR3 runs 15 residues. The CDR3 sequence is CASSSVGGYTGELFF. The CDR3 coding sequence is TGTGCCAGCAGTTCCGTCGGGGGGTACACCGGGGAGCTGTTTTTT.

V usage is TRBV6-2 or TRBV6-3 and J usage is TRBJ2-5; 9 bases are a match to TRBD1. Germline CDR1 and CDR2: MNHEY and SVGEGT. The CDR3 contains 15 residues. Trimming at V came to 4 bases and at J to 4 bases, leaving 7 bases not matched to a gene. This chain's CDR3 is CASSWDRELAETQYF. CDR3 sequence (DNA): TGTGCCAGCAGTTGGGACAGGGAACTTGCAGAGACCCAGTACTTC.

The chain links TRBV11-3 to TRBJ2-1; 9 bases are shared with TRBD2. The CDR3 totals 16 residues. V was clipped by 5 bases and J by 6 bases; unmatched bases: 11. Per the germline V gene, CDR1 is SGHNT and CDR2 is YENEEA. CDR3: CASSRRGAGGLNEQFF. CDR3 nucleotides: TGTGCCAGCAGCCGCAGGGGAGCGGGGGGTCTCAATGAGCAGTTCTTC.

This clonotype has only a few counts. V is TRBV5-6 and J is TRBJ1-2, with unresolved D. The V and J ends lost 0 bases and 4 bases respectively, with 13 bases between them. The CDR3 contains 15 residues. CDR1 and CDR2 (germline): SGHDT, YYEEEE. The CDR3 region is CASSLETPLGYGYTF. In DNA form, the CDR3 reads TGTGCCAGCAGCTTGGAGACGCCCCTTGGCTATGGCTACACCTTC.

There are many counts of this clonotype. J is TRBJ2-3 and V is TRBV10-3; no reliable D call. Trimming took 9 bases from V and 0 from J, leaving 13 bases between them. Looked up from germline, CDR1 is ENHRY and CDR2 is SYGVKD. The CDR3 sequence is 14 residues long. The CDR3 DNA follows: TGTGCCATATTCTACGCCTTTAGCACAGATACGCAGTATTTT. Encoded protein: CAIFYAFSTDTQYF.

There are a few counts of this clonotype. The CDR3 reads CASSVESTDTQYF. The CDR3 region has the DNA TGTGCCAGCAGCGTAGAGAGCACAGATACGCAGTATTTT. This sequence joins TRBV9 and TRBJ2-3; D gene uncertain. Trimming pared 0 bases from V and 0 bases from J, leaving 2 bases between. This CDR3 contains 13 residues. Germline V lookup: CDR1 SGDLS, CDR2 YYNGEE.

In this sample, this clonotype turned up a few times. V and J are TRBV12-3 or TRBV12-4 and TRBJ2-1; the match to TRBD2 covers 7 bases. There are 16 residues in the CDR3. J lost 0 bases, V lost 6 bases, and 8 bases had no gene match. CDR3 bases: TGTGCCAGCAGGACCTACGGGGGGAGCTCCTACAATGAGCAGTTCTTC. Its translation is CASRTYGGSSYNEQFF.

In nucleotides, the CDR3 is TGCGCCAGCAGCCAAGGGATGCGAGACAGGTCCTACAATGAGCAGTTCTTC. It yields the protein CASSQGMRDRSYNEQFF. The rearrangement links TRBV4-1 to TRBJ2-1; D possibly corresponds to TRBD1 (6 bases). V was shortened by 1 base and J by 1 base, with 14 bases between the two germline ends. Germline V gene lookup returns CDR1 MGHRA and CDR2 YSYEKL. The CDR3 consists of 17 residues.

This clonotype appeared a few times. V usage is TRBV6-6 and J usage is TRBJ1-1; 8 bases map to TRBD1. The CDR3 is made up of 17 amino acids. The V gene end was trimmed by 2 bases and the J gene end by 6 bases; junction bases not matched to a gene: 14. Germline V lookup: CDR1 MNHNY, CDR2 SVGAGI (reference sequence). This CDR3 is CASSYGRAGGYEAEAFF. The DNA of the CDR3 is TGTGCCAGCAGTTACGGGCGGGCAGGGGGCTATGAGGCTGAAGCTTTCTTT.

This clonotype has a count of ten or more. This sequence joins TRBV5-1 and TRBJ1-1; 10 nucleotides agree with TRBD1. This CDR3 comprises 16 residues. The germline CDR1 and CDR2 sequences are SGHRS and YFSETQ. J was trimmed by 0 bases and V by 4 bases; bases with no gene match: 6. CDR3 in DNA: TGCGCCAGCAGCGCGGACAGGGGGGCGGTGAACACTGAAGCTTTCTTT. Translating it yields CASSADRGAVNTEAFF.

The table lists this clonotype with a few counts. The chain employs TRBV7-6 and TRBJ2-4; TRBD2 agrees at 11 bases. The CDR3 totals 18 residues. With 4 bases clipped from V and 7 bases from J, the junction kept 15 bases outside the gene matches. CDR1 and CDR2 (germline): SGHVS, FNYEAQ. The CDR3 sequence is CASSSTPQTGTSGNIQYF. In DNA form, the CDR3 reads TGTGCCAGCAGCTCGACACCACAGACCGGGACTAGCGGTAACATTCAGTACTTC.

This clonotype was seen many times. This chain uses TRBV5-1 with TRBJ2-1; 14 bases map to TRBD2. The ends lost 0 bases at V and 7 bases at J; junction bases unmatched: 3. There are 16 residues in the CDR3. Germline CDR1 and CDR2: SGHRS and YFSETQ. The CDR3 nucleotides are TGCGCCAGCAGCTTGGAGGGGACTAGCGGGGGAAATGAGCAGTTCTTC. Its translation: CASSLEGTSGGNEQFF.

This clonotype has more than one count but fewer than ten. The V and J genes are TRBV6-5 and TRBJ2-3; D possibly corresponds to TRBD2 (5 bases). V was trimmed by 10 bases and J by 1 base, leaving 9 bases between them. The CDR3 loop spans 12 amino acids. Per the germline V gene, CDR1 is MNHEY and CDR2 is SVGAGI. CDR3 DNA: TGTGCCACCATCGGGGGCACAGATACGCAGTATTTT. It yields the protein CATIGGTDTQYF.

This clonotype was seen repeatedly, ten times or more. The chain couples TRBV4-3 to TRBJ1-1, with unresolved D. The V gene's germline CDR1 is LGHNA and CDR2 YSLEER. V gave up 0 bases and J gave up 0 bases, with 11 bases separating them. The CDR3 has 16 amino acids. CDR3 in amino acids: CASSQEKQKLNTEAFF. The DNA for the CDR3 is TGCGCCAGCAGCCAAGAAAAACAGAAACTGAACACTGAAGCTTTCTTT.